The 5 T cell receptor beta chains in this list originate from one sample, sequenced in a study of blood T cell repertoires in COVID-19. Generated by immunoSEQ multiplex PCR, the TCRdb table keeps only in-frame clones and is missing some. The sample contains some 250,000 clones, 70% to 90% of which appear only once. Specimen: peripheral blood. The receptors shown here come from a woman aged 25-40 years who had recovered from COVID-19.

This clone was seen only a few times. This chain joins TRBV6-6 and TRBJ2-2; D might be TRBD2 (6 bases). CDR3 length: 15 residues. With 2 bases removed from V and 6 bases from J, the gap between germline ends came to 13 bases. CDR1 is MNHNY and CDR2 is SVGAGI in the germline V gene (reference sequence). The CDR3 region is CASSYGGNVAGELFF. CDR3 coding DNA: TGTGCCAGCAGTTACGGGGGGAATGTGGCCGGGGAGCTGTTTTTT.

This chain links TRBV29-1 with TRBJ2-6; 8 nucleotides align to TRBD1. Looked up from germline, CDR1 is SQVTM and CDR2 is ANQGSEA. This CDR3 comprises 15 residues. With 2 bases clipped from V and 2 bases from J, the junction kept 2 bases outside the gene matches. CDR3 amino acids: CSVELQGAGANVLTF. Written as DNA, the CDR3 is TGCAGCGTTGAATTACAGGGGGCTGGGGCCAACGTCCTGACTTTC.

The rearrangement joins TRBV5-5 to TRBJ2-1; no clear D gene. The CDR3 loop spans 16 amino acids. The V and J ends lost 4 bases and 6 bases respectively, with 20 bases between them. Germline V lookup: CDR1 SGHKS, CDR2 YYEKEE (reference sequence). The CDR3 nucleotides read TGTGCCAGCAGCCCTTATTCAGGCACAGCTCCCAATGAGCAGTTCTTC. This sequence encodes CASSPYSGTAPNEQFF.

The rearrangement links TRBV14 to TRBJ1-6; D may be TRBD1 (6 bases). The CDR3 has 15 amino acids. Germline V gene lookup returns CDR1 SGHDN and CDR2 FVKESK. The ends were cut back, 0 bases at V and 9 bases at J, with 12 bases in the middle. Here the CDR3 DNA reads TGTGCCAGCAGCCAAGACCTCCTCAGGGGTTCACCCCTCCACTTT. Translation: CASSQDLLRGSPLHF.

The rearrangement links TRBV18 to TRBJ1-5, with a weak D call TRBD1 (5 bases). The germline CDR1 and CDR2 sequences are KGHSH and LQKENI. Trimming shortened V by 0 bases and J by 6 bases, and 12 bases separated the two germline ends. The CDR3 sequence is 15 residues long. The chain's CDR3 is CASSPPEGRGQPQHF. The CDR3, as DNA: TGTGCCAGCTCACCACCGGAGGGAAGGGGTCAGCCCCAGCATTTT. The whole variable domain, remainder taken from reference TRBV18 and TRBJ1-5, is NAGVMQNPRHLVRRRGQEARLRCSPMKGHSHVYWYRQLPEEGLKFMVYLQKENIIDESGMPKERFSAEFPKEGPSILRIQQVVRGDSAAYFCASSPPEGRGQPQHFGDGTRLSIL.